This TCR beta chain was recovered during a study of CD8+ T cells in alopecia areata. Study summary: Tofacitinib was taken orally by treated patients, and the dose was 5 to 10 mg twice daily.

Treatment noted: oral pan-JAK inhibitor, 5-10 mg twice daily. This clone was counted between two and nine times. RNA extraction was followed by reverse transcription into cDNA, which acted as the sequencing template. Sequencing used immunoSEQ multiplex PCR; TCRdb keeps in-frame clones, though not all of them. The sample lists about 290,000 clones, 55% to 75% occurring once. CDR1 SGHDT and CDR2 YYEEEE come from the germline V gene. The CDR3 covers 16 residues. V was shortened by 4 bases and J by 0 bases, with 11 bases between the two germline ends. This sequence originates from a human donor with alopecia areata. The input for sequencing was CD4+ T cells sorted from blood, taken at week 24, from a patient treated with tofacitinib. The chain is built from TRBV5-6 and TRBJ2-6, with D unresolved. The CDR3 region is CASSPGWSSGANVLTF. CDR3 bases: TGTGCCAGCAGCCCCGGCTGGAGCTCTGGGGCCAACGTCCTGACTTTC.